The 28 T cell receptor beta chains listed next were all sequenced from one sample in a study of T-cell reconstitution after alpha-beta-depleted transplantation in children. The TCRbeta library was prepared with unique molecular identifiers. TCRdb re-derived calls from the PCR reads in MiXCR, one entry per CDR3 protein. There are roughly 250,000 distinct CDR3 sequences in the sample; roughly 8.2% occur only once, and 6.3% lies in the top ten. Sequencing was performed on PBMCs, mostly from graft donor cells, taken 180 days after TCRalphabeta/CD19-depleted stem cell transplant. Receptors were obtained from a male patient younger than 18 who had a stem cell transplant for acute lymphoblastic leukemia, so the T cells may come from the graft donor.

This clonotype was found many times. The J gene is TRBJ1-5, the V gene TRBV13; the D is unclear. V gave up 0 bases and J gave up 5 bases, with 8 bases separating them. The CDR3 is 14 amino acids. Germline CDR1 is PRHDT and CDR2 is FYEKMQ (reference sequence). CDR3 coding DNA: TGTGCCAGCAGCTTAGGCCCCAAATATCAGCCCCAGCATTTT. Its translation: CASSLGPKYQPQHF.

The chain carries TRBV20-1 and TRBJ2-7; 11 bases map to TRBD2. V lost 6 bases and J lost 1; bases outside the gene matches: 11. The CDR3 is made up of 16 amino acids. From germline, CDR1 is DFQATT and CDR2 SNEGSKA (reference sequence). CDR3 nucleotide sequence: TGCAGTGCGGAGCCGGGACTAGCGGCGGTTTCCTACGAGCAGTACTTC. It yields the protein CSAEPGLAAVSYEQYF.

The chain links TRBV3-1 to TRBJ2-7; 14 bases are a match to TRBD2. CDR1 is LGHDT and CDR2 is YNNKEL in the germline V gene (reference sequence). CDR3 size: 19 residues. V trimming: 7 bases; J trimming: 3 bases; junction bases outside the gene matches: 17. As DNA, the CDR3 is TGTGCCAGCACCCAGGAAGAGGGACCGGGACTAGCGGGGGTCTACGAGCAGTACTTC. It codes for CASTQEEGPGLAGVYEQYF.

The table lists this clonotype with a few counts. This chain uses TRBV10-3 with TRBJ2-3; the D call may be TRBD1 or TRBD2 (6 bases each). Germline CDR1 reads ENHRY; CDR2 reads SYGVKD. The CDR3 spans 14 residues. V was cut by 2 bases and J by 5 bases, with 11 bases left in between. CDR3 sequence reads: CAISERRGEDTQYF. The DNA of the CDR3 is TGTGCCATCAGTGAGAGGAGGGGGGAAGATACGCAGTATTTT.

This clonotype was recorded at least ten times. The chain is built from TRBV5-1 and TRBJ2-3; TRBD1 matches at 8 bases. The CDR3 contains 16 residues. After removal of 4 bases from V and 6 bases from J, the junction contained 13 bases not matched to a gene. Germline loops: CDR1 SGHRS, CDR2 YFSETQ. The CDR3 sequence: CASSHMQGAFADTQYF. DNA for the CDR3: TGCGCCAGCAGCCATATGCAGGGGGCCTTCGCGGATACGCAGTATTTT.

This clonotype was counted many times. The rearrangement links TRBV6-2 or TRBV6-3 to TRBJ2-7, with a tentative D call TRBD2 (6 bases). This CDR3 is 18 amino acids long. Germline V lookup: CDR1 MNHEY, CDR2 SVGEGT. Deletions cut 4 bases from V and 4 bases from J, with 26 bases between. The CDR3 spells CASSWTMEGFDAAYEQYF. In nucleotides, the CDR3 is TGTGCCAGCAGTTGGACCATGGAGGGCTTCGATGCAGCATACGAGCAGTACTTC.

This clonotype came up many times. The rearrangement links TRBV6-1 to TRBJ2-7; TRBD2 matches 11 bases. CDR1 and CDR2 (germline): MNHNS, SASEGT. The CDR3 has 13 amino acids. J gave up 4 bases and V 4 bases, and 0 bases lay outside the gene matches. Here the CDR3 DNA reads TGTGCCAGCAGTGGGACTAGCGGGTACGAGCAGTACTTC. Residues: CASSGTSGYEQYF.

This clonotype was seen many times. J is TRBJ1-1 and V is TRBV29-1; D unclear. Trimming shortened V by 0 bases and J by 5 bases, and 10 bases separated the two germline ends. Germline CDR1 reads SQVTM; CDR2 reads ANQGSEA. The CDR3 covers 13 residues. The CDR3 is CSVEDGVKTEAFF. DNA of the CDR3: TGCAGCGTTGAAGATGGCGTCAAGACTGAAGCTTTCTTT.

This clonotype has a count of ten or more. This sequence joins TRBV7-2 and TRBJ2-3; 7 positions match TRBD2. The CDR3 is made up of 13 amino acids. CDR1 is SGHTA, CDR2 FQGNSA, per germline. The V segment lost 5 bases and the J segment 3 bases; nucleotides outside the gene matches: 2. The CDR3 DNA is TGTGCCAGCAGCCGACTAGCTACAGATACGCAGTATTTT. This codes for CASSRLATDTQYF.

This clonotype was seen at least ten times. The gene calls are TRBV5-1 and TRBJ1-4; no clear D gene. The V end was cut by 0 bases, the J end by 8 bases, with 11 bases between. Looked up from germline, CDR1 is SGHRS and CDR2 is YFSETQ. This CDR3 has 14 amino acids. This chain's CDR3 is CASSLATMGEKLFF. The CDR3 bases are TGCGCCAGCAGCTTGGCCACCATGGGGGAAAAACTGTTTTTT.

This clonotype was observed at least ten times. The J gene is TRBJ2-1, the V gene TRBV12-3 or TRBV12-4; TRBD2 is a possible D gene (7 bases). The CDR3 sequence is 15 residues long. Trimming removed 3 bases at V and 14 bases at J, with 23 bases between. CDR3 sequence (DNA): TGTGCCAGCAGTTTCAAAGGCGGGGGCAAAATAGTGGAGTTCTTC. This encodes CASSFKGGGKIVEFF.

This clonotype was recorded many times. CDR3 in amino acids: CASSLGGWEADTQYF. CDR3 nucleotides: TGTGCCAGCAGCCTCGGAGGCTGGGAGGCGGATACGCAGTATTTT. This chain uses TRBV11-1 with TRBJ2-3, with a weak D call TRBD2 (6 bases). Between the trimmed V and J ends, which lost 5 bases and 6 bases, there was a span of 18 bases. CDR1 is SGHAT and CDR2 is FQDESV in the germline V gene (reference sequence). The length of the CDR3 is 15 residues.

This clonotype has at least ten counts. The chain has TRBV6-1 and TRBJ2-7, with D unresolved. Trimming removed 6 bases at V and 3 bases at J, with 15 bases between. The CDR3 has 14 amino acids. CDR1 MNHNS and CDR2 SASEGT come from the germline V gene. The CDR3 DNA sequence: TGTGCCAGCAGGTCACCCCCTCCACACTACGAGCAGTACTTC. Translating gives CASRSPPPHYEQYF.

This clonotype was counted once. A read error is possible here, since a much larger clone lies one base away. J is TRBJ2-3 and V is TRBV9; D gene unclear. Germline-derived CDR1 and CDR2 are SGDLS and YYNGEE. The CDR3 has 11 amino acids. The V gene lost 3 bases and the J gene lost 4 bases, with 3 bases spanning the gap. CDR3 in DNA: TGTGCCAGCAGCGGGCCAGATACGCAGTATTTT. Translated: CASSGPDTQYF. Looking up the rest from reference TRBV9 and TRBJ2-3 gives the full variable domain: DSGVTQTPKHLITATGQRVTLRCSPRSGDLSVYWYQQSLDQGLQFLIQYYNGEERAKGNILERFSAQQFPDLHSELNLSSLELGDSALYFCASSGPDTQYFGPGTRLTVL.

This clonotype was counted a few times. The V call is TRBV4-3, the J call TRBJ2-5, with no clear D. The CDR3 is made up of 14 amino acids. CDR1 LGHNA and CDR2 YSLEER come from the germline V gene. The V end was cut by 0 bases, the J end by 5 bases, with 10 bases between. The CDR3 DNA is TGCGCCAGCAGCCAAGATTGGGTGGGGGAGACCCAGTACTTC. It codes for CASSQDWVGETQYF.

This clonotype came up many times. V usage is TRBV6-5 and J usage is TRBJ2-5, with 11 bases aligning to TRBD1. J gave up 5 bases and V 0 bases, and 5 bases lay outside the gene matches. Germline CDR1 is MNHEY and CDR2 is SVGAGI. The CDR3 consists of 16 residues. Here the CDR3 DNA reads TGTGCCAGCAGTTACTCGGGGACAGGGGGTCGGGAGACCCAGTACTTC. Translating it yields CASSYSGTGGRETQYF.

This clonotype has a count of ten or more. The V gene is TRBV5-1, the J gene TRBJ1-1; D unclear. CDR3 length equals 13 residues. The V and J ends lost 7 bases and 5 bases respectively, with 15 bases between them. Germline V gene lookup returns CDR1 SGHRS and CDR2 YFSETQ. CDR3 protein: CASLGSLGTEAFF. CDR3 bases: TGCGCCAGCTTAGGGTCACTTGGGACTGAAGCTTTCTTT.

The chain's CDR3 is CASSPRKNTEAFF. The CDR3 DNA reads TGTGCCAGCTCACCACGAAAAAACACTGAAGCTTTCTTT. The chain joins TRBV18 to TRBJ1-1; D unclear. The length of the CDR3 is 13 residues. V lost 1 base, J lost 2 bases, and 5 bases lay in between. Germline V gene lookup returns CDR1 KGHSH and CDR2 LQKENI.

This chain links TRBV27 with TRBJ2-3; D might be TRBD2 (6 bases). The V gene's germline CDR1 is MNHEY and CDR2 SMNVEV (reference sequence). The CDR3 sequence is 14 residues long. V was shortened by 5 bases and J by 1 base, with 10 bases between the two germline ends. CDR3 sequence: CASSAGLGTDTQYF. The CDR3 DNA is TGTGCCAGCAGTGCGGGACTTGGCACAGATACGCAGTATTTT.

This clonotype was observed many times. The V gene is TRBV20-1, the J gene TRBJ1-6, with a tentative D call TRBD1 (5 bases). Germline values: CDR1 DFQATT, CDR2 SNEGSKA (reference sequence). The CDR3 covers 13 residues. V was trimmed by 5 bases and J by 1 base, leaving 6 bases between them. The CDR3 spells CSAGGSYNSPLHF. The CDR3 DNA reads TGCAGTGCTGGGGGTTCCTATAATTCACCCCTCCACTTT.

This clonotype was picked up many times. The chain combines TRBV7-6 with TRBJ2-3, with a tentative D call TRBD2 (5 bases). This CDR3 is 14 amino acids long. Looked up from germline, CDR1 is SGHVS and CDR2 is FNYEAQ. Deletions cut 3 bases from V and 3 bases from J, with 10 bases between. CDR3 sequence (DNA): TGTGCCAGCAGCTTGGTGGGGAGTACAGATACGCAGTATTTT. Its protein product is CASSLVGSTDTQYF.

With respect to this clonotype: A read error is possible here, since a much larger clone lies one base away. The chain has TRBV4-3 and TRBJ2-2; the D gene could be TRBD1 or TRBD2 (6 bases each). There are 18 residues in the CDR3. CDR1 and CDR2 from the germline V gene are LGHNA and YSLEER. This chain's CDR3 is CASRQDTRGAWGTGELFF. CDR3 sequence (DNA): TGCGCCAGCAGGCAAGATACGAGGGGGGCCTGGGGTACCGGGGAGCTGTTTTTT.

This clonotype came up a few times. The junction shows a germline mismatch at one end, possibly a read error. This chain connects TRBV5-5 to TRBJ2-6; D might be TRBD1 or TRBD2, each matching 6 bases. The CDR3 runs 16 residues. Germline values: CDR1 SGHKS, CDR2 YYEKEE (reference sequence). The CDR3 loop reads CPSSLKGGTGANVLTF. CDR3 nucleotide sequence: TGTCCCAGCAGCTTGAAGGGGGGCACTGGGGCCAACGTCCTGACTTTC.

The rearrangement links TRBV2 to TRBJ2-3; 11 bases map to TRBD2. Germline V lookup: CDR1 SNHLY, CDR2 FYNNEI. The trim removed 10 bases at V and 9 bases at J, leaving 12 bases unmatched. The CDR3 is made up of 14 amino acids. Here the CDR3 DNA reads TGTGCCACCACGGGACTAGCGGAGACCCGAACGCAGTATTTT. Its translation: CATTGLAETRTQYF.

This clonotype was detected ten times or more. The chain has TRBV23-1 and TRBJ1-4, with D hard to call. TRBV23-1 is identified as an open reading frame with a role that is uncertain. The CDR3 covers 11 residues. The germline V and J ends were trimmed by 3 bases and 9 bases, with 5 bases remaining between them. CDR3: CASSQPKKLFF. The CDR3 coding sequence is TGCGCCAGCAGTCAGCCGAAAAAACTGTTTTTT.

As for this clonotype: Just one base apart from a much larger clone, this may be a read error. V is TRBV7-9 and J is TRBJ2-7; TRBD2 matches at 8 bases. Per the germline V gene, CDR1 is SEHNR and CDR2 is FQNEAQ (reference sequence). The CDR3 length is 14 residues. V lost 5 bases and J lost 3; bases outside the gene matches: 6. In nucleotides, the CDR3 is TGTGCCAGCAGCCCCGGACTAGCTTACTACGAGCAGTACGTC. Amino acid sequence: CASSPGLAYYEQYV.

In the case of this clonotype: A read error may be the cause here, since a much bigger clone is one base away. The rearrangement uses TRBV28 and TRBJ1-4, with no clear D. Germline loops: CDR1 MDHEN, CDR2 SYDVKM. The CDR3 is 15 residues long. CDR3 loop: CPSSVTGNRHEKLFF. The CDR3, as DNA: TGTCCCAGCAGCGTGACTGGGAATAGACATGAAAAACTGTTTTTT.

This clonotype turned up a few times. Possible read error: a much larger clone is one base away. The V call is TRBV12-3 or TRBV12-4, the J call TRBJ2-1, with 8 bases lining up with TRBD2. This CDR3 is 18 amino acids long. DNA for the CDR3: TGTGCCTGCAGTCTATCTAGCGCGGGAGGCCGCTCCTACAATGAGCAGTTCTTC. Its translation: CACSLSSAGGRSYNEQFF.